These T cell receptor beta chains were read from a single sample in a study of cytomegalovirus exposure and HLA in healthy donors. The data were produced by immunoSEQ multiplex PCR, yet TCRdb's version contains in-frame clones alone and is incomplete. The table lists 95,000 to 150,000 clones, under 90% of them singletons, with less than 2.5% in the top ten. The specimen sequenced was PBMCs. The source is a woman aged 40 to 50 in good health and CMV-seronegative. The CDR3 runs from the conserved cysteine through the conserved F or W.

J gene: TRBJ2-5; V gene: TRBV2; CDR3 protein: CASSEDGAGGPRETQYF
J gene: TRBJ2-7; V gene: TRBV27; CDR3 protein: CASSSSTGTYEQYF
J gene: TRBJ2-7; V gene: TRBV10-2; CDR3 protein: CASRGDRGNEQYF
J gene: TRBJ2-7; V gene: TRBV7-2; CDR3 protein: CASSPSGNIGEQYF
J gene: TRBJ2-2; V gene: TRBV7-9; CDR3 protein: CSSSLLSTGTPNTGELFF
J gene: TRBJ2-2; V gene: TRBV5-4; CDR3 protein: CASSSSGTKFTGELFF
J gene: TRBJ2-5; V gene: TRBV7-6; CDR3 protein: CASSSDLSGRSPIVRETQYF
J gene: TRBJ1-1; V gene: TRBV27; CDR3 protein: CASSLWGDPNTEAFF
J gene: TRBJ1-6; V gene: TRBV5-1; CDR3 protein: CASSLSGDNSPLHF
J gene: TRBJ1-2; V gene: TRBV6-5; CDR3 protein: CASRPGTVRGYTF
J gene: TRBJ1-5; V gene: TRBV2; CDR3 protein: CASSEGSGGWQPQHF
J gene: TRBJ1-2; V gene: TRBV7-2; CDR3 protein: CASSFGGYGYTF
J gene: TRBJ1-1; V gene: TRBV19; CDR3 protein: CASSIGRGRSRTEAFF
J gene: TRBJ2-1; V gene: TRBV28; CDR3 protein: CASSSYLAGAYNEQFF
J gene: TRBJ2-1; V gene: TRBV11-2; CDR3 protein: CASRTNTGFNEQFF
J gene: TRBJ2-2; V gene: TRBV13; CDR3 protein: CASSFRGLNTGELFF
J gene: TRBJ1-1; V gene: TRBV28; CDR3 protein: CASSPIRVKNTEAFF
J gene: TRBJ2-1; V gene: TRBV11-2; CDR3 protein: CASRSLPGPGGDEQFF
J gene: TRBJ2-3; V gene: TRBV5-6; CDR3 protein: CASSRILRRSLFTDTQYF
J gene: TRBJ1-2; V gene: TRBV5-4; CDR3 protein: CASSTTGGRDGYTF
J gene: TRBJ2-5; V gene: TRBV9; CDR3 protein: CASSVAAWGQGAGEQYF
J gene: TRBJ2-1; V gene: TRBV11-2; CDR3 protein: CASSAGGNSYNEQFF
J gene: TRBJ2-7; V gene: TRBV27; CDR3 protein: CASSLSKGRWSYEQYF
J gene: TRBJ2-1; V gene: TRBV28; CDR3 protein: CATWSGRSYNEQFF
J gene: TRBJ1-5; V gene: TRBV6-1; CDR3 protein: CASTTGYQPQHF
J gene: TRBJ1-1; V gene: TRBV6-1; CDR3 protein: CASSDPGDTEAFF
J gene: TRBJ2-7; V gene: TRBV4-1; CDR3 protein: CASSQDAAESAYEQYF
J gene: TRBJ1-1; V gene: TRBV2; CDR3 protein: CASSLLTGGAGEAFF
J gene: TRBJ1-2; V gene: TRBV2; CDR3 protein: CASSVDTLYGYTF
J gene: TRBJ1-5; V gene: TRBV19; CDR3 protein: CASSITRVQPQHF
J gene: TRBJ2-7; V gene: TRBV28; CDR3 protein: CASSFETNTGNSRYEQYF
J gene: TRBJ2-5; V gene: TRBV6-5; CDR3 protein: CASRPTGQRETQYF
J gene: TRBJ1-2; V gene: TRBV29-1; CDR3 protein: CSVGSQGLTYGYTF
J gene: TRBJ2-5; V gene: TRBV27; CDR3 protein: CASRRQGARETQYF
J gene: TRBJ1-2; V gene: TRBV7-2; CDR3 protein: CASSPLGALGENYGYTF
J gene: TRBJ2-7; V gene: TRBV5-1; CDR3 protein: CASSLGGNSYEQYF
J gene: TRBJ2-2; V gene: TRBV11-2; CDR3 protein: CASSVGPHRAQVTGELFF
J gene: TRBJ1-2; V gene: TRBV4-3; CDR3 protein: CASSQVRDRVGYTF
J gene: TRBJ2-3; V gene: TRBV4-1; CDR3 protein: CASSQVASLDTDTQYF
J gene: TRBJ1-3; V gene: TRBV28; CDR3 protein: CATTPGQGGFLNF
J gene: TRBJ2-2; V gene: TRBV10-2; CDR3 protein: CASSKPKTGTSNTGELFF
J gene: TRBJ2-7; V gene: TRBV4-2; CDR3 protein: CASSQAVSGSYEQYF
J gene: TRBJ1-5; V gene: TRBV6-5; CDR3 protein: CASRSGISNQPQHF
J gene: TRBJ1-2; V gene: TRBV25-1; CDR3 protein: CASRSQGYGYTF